This T cell receptor (beta chain) was recorded in a study of T cell responses to AZD1222 COVID-19 vaccine. Study-wide findings and caveats: Only 5 or 6 individuals given AZD1222 were seropositive at baseline. Close to half of all spike-specific TCRs reportedly target regions of the variants that are unmutated. Along spike, vaccine-associated CD4 TCRs were found throughout, with dominance at 160-218 and 743-854.

Germline CDR1 is SGHRS and CDR2 is YFSETQ. Trimming cost V 0 bases and J 9 bases, with 18 bases left between them. This CDR3 has 16 residues. Libraries were prepared by immunoSEQ multiplex PCR; TCRdb keeps only in-frame clonotypes and omits some of them. Of 150,000 to 200,000 clones listed, 90% were seen once; the top ten hold about 6%. About this clone itself: Antigen: not known.

Sequences were derived from peripheral blood, sampled 28 days after the second AZD1222 dose. The clonotype originates from an adult who received the AZD1222 COVID-19 vaccine. The V call is TRBV5-1, the J call TRBJ2-2, with D possibly being TRBD2 (7 bases). In DNA, the CDR3 is TGCGCCAGCAGCTTGGCCCCGGGGGGCGCAGGCCGGGAGCTGTTTTTT. The encoded protein is CASSLAPGGAGRELFF.